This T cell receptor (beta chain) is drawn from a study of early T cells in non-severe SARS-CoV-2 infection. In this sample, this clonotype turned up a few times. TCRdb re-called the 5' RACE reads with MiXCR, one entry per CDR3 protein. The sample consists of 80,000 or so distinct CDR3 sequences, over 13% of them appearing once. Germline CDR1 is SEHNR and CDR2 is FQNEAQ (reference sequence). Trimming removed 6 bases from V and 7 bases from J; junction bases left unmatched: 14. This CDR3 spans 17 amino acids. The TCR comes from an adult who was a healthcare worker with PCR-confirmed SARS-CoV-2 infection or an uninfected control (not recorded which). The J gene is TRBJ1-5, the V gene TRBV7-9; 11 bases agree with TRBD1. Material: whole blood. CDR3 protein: CASSSGQGALSAQPQHF. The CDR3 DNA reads TGTGCCAGCAGTTCCGGACAGGGGGCTTTATCCGCGCAGCCCCAGCATTTT.